Listed here is a single TCR beta chain. What it binds is not known. Treatment in this sample: randomized to nivolumab then ipilimumab (arm A) or the reverse (arm B). No patient had prior DNA-damaging chemotherapy. J was trimmed by 13 bases and V by 6 bases; bases with no gene match: 9. Germline assignment: CDR1 KGHSH and CDR2 LQKENI. The CDR3 length is 12 residues. This sample was included in a study of sequential checkpoint blockade in melanoma. Study conclusions and caveats: Tumor T-cell fraction and clonality correlated with PD-L1 and CD8+ counts.

The repertoire was sequenced with immunoSEQ multiplex PCR; TCRdb's copy has only in-frame clones and lacks some. This table holds fewer than 3,500 clones, approximately 17% found once. The TCR comes from a human donor with melanoma. Sequencing was performed on tumor tissue (inferred from file names), taken from a patient given nivolumab and ipilimumab in sequence. This chain joins TRBV18 and TRBJ1-3; TRBD1 agrees at 7 bases. The CDR3 region has the DNA TGTGCCAGCTCTCGACAGGGACCCCCGATATATTTT. It translates to CASSRQGPPIYF.